This TCR beta chain was found in a study of ipilimumab plus nivolumab after autologous stem cell transplantation. Study as a whole: Typical patient got 5 or 6 ipilimumab doses and about eight nivolumab doses (median). General study results and limits: The authors say TCR, Treg and microbiome findings warrant further study.

Assay: immunoSEQ multiplex PCR; the TCRdb copy retains only in-frame clones and omits some. The table lists some 14,000 clones, approximately 74% of them singletons. Ipilimumab, 1 mg/kg, started 14 to 28 days after autologous transplant. Dosing: nivolumab 3 mg/kg IV, weeks 1, 4, 7, 10, then every two weeks to week 26. The CDR3 is 16 amino acids. V was pared by 2 bases and J by 0 bases, with 11 bases between. The V gene's germline CDR1 is MNHNS and CDR2 SASEGT. Comment on this clone: Its specificity is unknown.

Here the sequenced sample was PBMCs, taken in a trial of ipilimumab plus nivolumab as post-transplant consolidation. The rearrangement joins TRBV6-1 to TRBJ1-5; no reliable D call. This TCR was sampled from a male donor with primary mediastinal lymphoma. CDR3 in amino acids: CASSEFRVYSNQPQHF. CDR3 DNA sequence: TGTGCCAGCAGTGAATTTAGGGTTTATAGCAATCAGCCCCAGCATTTT.